This section outlines one T cell receptor beta chain sequence together with its context. The target of this receptor is not known. No per-base quality is available; no much larger clone lies one base away. These data are taken from a study of graft-versus-host responses after intestinal transplantation (dated by TCRdb to about 2021). In terms of the full investigation: Recipients received multivisceral, liver-intestinal, or isolated intestinal transplants. All recipients received anti-thymocyte globulin induction followed by maintenance tacrolimus and steroids for 3 to 4 years. Donor T cell macrochimerism was defined as a peak of at least 4% donor T cells among recipient peripheral blood mononuclear cells. Samples from three later patients were sequenced in-house on an Illumina MiSeq with MiXCR processing rather than by the commercial service. Alloreactive clones were identified by sequencing pre-transplant mixed lymphocyte reaction products and comparing them with unstimulated pre-transplant donor and recipient T cells. After intestinal transplantation, graft-versus-host and host-versus-graft alloreactive T cell clones were followed in the graft, circulation and bone marrow using bulk TCR-beta CDR3 sequencing. A cohort of about 25 intestinal transplant recipients, including one retransplant, was enrolled, and a few patients lacking pretransplant specimens were excluded. Overall study results and their limits: Peak levels of circulating GvH clones were associated with declines in HvG clones early after transplant. Conclusions were limited by the relatively low number and heterogeneity of intestinal transplant patients. GvH clones were found in recipient bone marrow, and some of the GvH clones appeared earlier in ileal mucosa or blood, which is consistent with an intestinal mucosal origin. In the allografts of patients with donor T cell macrochimerism, GvH to HvG T cell clonal ratios were high.

The library was built by means of the immunoSEQ multiplex PCR assay. High-throughput TCR-beta CDR3 sequencing of genomic DNA from most patients was performed by Adaptive Biotechnologies. As for the original processing: Adaptive's ImmunoSEQ software supplied the TCR sequencing data for 18 patients, while MiXCR and VDJtools were used to process a few other patients. CDR3 nucleotide sequences shared between donor and recipient were removed because their origin could not be assigned. To count as alloreactive, a clone needed at least 2-fold expansion over unstimulated cells and a minimum CFSE-low frequency of 0.002% (template counts) or 0.001% (read counts). Clones detected in sequenced pre-transplant spleen, lymph node, or MLR CFSE-low populations of the donor or recipient were defined as mappable. The cumulative frequency of alloreactive clones was calculated as a percentage of all sequences, weighted by copy number. What TCRdb holds here is the immuneACCESS table cut down to in-frame rearrangements. Part of the clones is not present; checked against another copy, under half of the missing clones reflect an unresolved V gene, and the others are unexplained. The V and J calls and clone size are taken from that table; D and trimming were inferred from the DNA. The sample data list about 19,000 clones, and around nine tenths of these were observed just once. The ten largest account for roughly 2.1% of the sample.

CDR1 and CDR2, per the germline V gene, are SGHAT and FQNNGV. The CDR3 runs 11 residues from the cysteine to the phenylalanine. Of all the DNA, just the CDR3 is kept, 33 bases in frame from base 1. A distance of 3 bases separates the germline ends of V and J, which lose 2 bases and 4 bases respectively. In the first month after transplant, blood samples were collected up to 4 times, and after that at least monthly when available. This TCR derives from a human patient who received an intestinal transplant, so some T cells may come from the graft donor. The sample consisted of PBMCs, taken less than 400 days after transplant. The chain was built from TRBV11-2 and TRBJ2-7; the D gene assignment is ambiguous. The DNA is TGTGCCAGCAGCTTAAAGTACGAGCAGTACTTC. Protein translation: CASSLKYEQYF. Full variable domain (CDR3 extended with the reference TRBV11-2 and TRBJ2-7 proteins): EAGVAQSPRYKIIEKRQSVAFWCNPISGHATLYWYQQILGQGPKLLIQFQNNGVVDDSQLPKDRFSAERLKGVDSTLKIQPAKLEDSAVYLCASSLKYEQYFGPGTRLTVT.